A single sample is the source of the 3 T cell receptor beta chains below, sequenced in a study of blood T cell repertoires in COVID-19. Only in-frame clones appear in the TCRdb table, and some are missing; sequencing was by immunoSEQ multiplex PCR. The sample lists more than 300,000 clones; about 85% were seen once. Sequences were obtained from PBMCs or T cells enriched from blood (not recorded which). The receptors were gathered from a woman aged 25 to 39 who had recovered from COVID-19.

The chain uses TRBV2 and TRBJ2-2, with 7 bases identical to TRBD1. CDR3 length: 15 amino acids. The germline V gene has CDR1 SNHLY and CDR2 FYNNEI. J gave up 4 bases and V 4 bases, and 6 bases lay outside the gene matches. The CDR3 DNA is TGTGCCAGCAGTGCGAGAGGGGGCCCCACCGGGGAGCTGTTTTTT. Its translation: CASSARGGPTGELFF.

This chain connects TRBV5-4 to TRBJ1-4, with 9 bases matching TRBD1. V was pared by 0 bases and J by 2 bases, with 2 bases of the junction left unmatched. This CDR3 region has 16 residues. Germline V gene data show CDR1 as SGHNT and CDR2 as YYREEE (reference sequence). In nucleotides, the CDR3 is TGTGCCAGCAGCTTGGTGGGGACAGGGACTAATGAAAAACTGTTTTTT. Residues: CASSLVGTGTNEKLFF.

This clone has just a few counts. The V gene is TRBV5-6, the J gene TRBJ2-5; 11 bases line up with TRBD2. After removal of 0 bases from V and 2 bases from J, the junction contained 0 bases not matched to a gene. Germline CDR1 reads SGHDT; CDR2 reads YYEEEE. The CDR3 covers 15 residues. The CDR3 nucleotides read TGTGCCAGCAGCTTGGGACTAGCGGGGCAAGAGACCCAGTACTTC. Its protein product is CASSLGLAGQETQYF.